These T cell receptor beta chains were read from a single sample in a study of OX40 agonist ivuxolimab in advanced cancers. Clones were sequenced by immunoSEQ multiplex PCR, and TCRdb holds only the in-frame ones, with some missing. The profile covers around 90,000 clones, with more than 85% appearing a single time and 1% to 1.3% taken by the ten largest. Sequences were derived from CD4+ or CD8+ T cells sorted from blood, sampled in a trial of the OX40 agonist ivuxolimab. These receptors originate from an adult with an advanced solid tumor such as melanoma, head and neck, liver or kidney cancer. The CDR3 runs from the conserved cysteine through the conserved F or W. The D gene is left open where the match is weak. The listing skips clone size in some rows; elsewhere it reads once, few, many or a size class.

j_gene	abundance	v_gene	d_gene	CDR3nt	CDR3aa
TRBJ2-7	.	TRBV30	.	TGTGCCTGGAGTGTTGGTGGGCAATCCTACGAGCAGTACTTC	CAWSVGGQSYEQYF
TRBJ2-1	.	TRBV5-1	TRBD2	TGCGCCAGCAGCTTGGTTGGGACTAGTCGCTCCTACAATGAGCAGTTCTTC	CASSLVGTSRSYNEQFF
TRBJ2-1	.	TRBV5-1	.	TGCGCCAGCAGCTTGGAGGGGAATGAGCAGTTCTTC	CASSLEGNEQFF
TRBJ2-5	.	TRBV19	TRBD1	TGTGCCAGTAGACAGGGGCCACAAGAGACCCAGTACTTC	CASRQGPQETQYF
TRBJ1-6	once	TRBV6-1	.	TGTGCCAGCAGTGAATGGGTTGGAAATTCACCCCTCCACTTT	CASSEWVGNSPLHF
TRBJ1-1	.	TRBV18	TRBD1	TGTGCCAGCTCACCGCCGGGACAGGGGGAAGCTTTCTTT	CASSPPGQGEAFF
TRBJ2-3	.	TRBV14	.	TGTGCCAGCAGCCAACATAGCACAGATACGCAGTATTTT	CASSQHSTDTQYF
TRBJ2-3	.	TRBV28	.	TGTGCCAGCAGCCTCCGCGGAGCAGGGAGGACAGATACGCAGTATTTT	CASSLRGAGRTDTQYF
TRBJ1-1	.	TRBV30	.	TGTGCCTACCGTCGGGCAGAGAACACTGAAGCTTTCTTT	CAYRRAENTEAFF
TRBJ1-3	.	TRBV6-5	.	TGTGCCAGCGGTAGACAGGGAAACACCATATATTTT	CASGRQGNTIYF
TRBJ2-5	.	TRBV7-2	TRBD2	TGTGCCAGCAGCTTAGGCCTAGCGGGAGGACAAGAGACCCAGTACTTC	CASSLGLAGGQETQYF
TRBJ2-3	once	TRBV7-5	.	TGTGCCAGCAGCTCAGGAGGACTAGCGGGCCGCTATAGCACAGATACGCAGTATTTT	CASSSGGLAGRYSTDTQYF
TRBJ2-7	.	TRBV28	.	TGTGCCAGCAGTTTGGAATGGACCACAAGGGAGCAGTACTTC	CASSLEWTTREQYF
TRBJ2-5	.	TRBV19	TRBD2	TGTGCCAGTAGCGTAGCGGGAGGAGAAGGGGAGACCCAGTACTTC	CASSVAGGEGETQYF
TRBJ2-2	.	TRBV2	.	TGTGCCAGCCGGGGTGTGGGGGGTGGCGGGGAGCTGTTTTTT	CASRGVGGGGELFF
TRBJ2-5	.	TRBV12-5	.	TGTGCTAGTGGCTCGGGCCTTGGGCGAGAGACCCAGTACTTC	CASGSGLGRETQYF
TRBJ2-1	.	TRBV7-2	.	TGTGCCAGCAGTTTAGGGACTGGGAATGAGCAGTTCTTC	CASSLGTGNEQFF
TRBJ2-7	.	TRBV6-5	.	TGTGCCAGCAGGCGGATGGGGTCCTACGAGCAGTACTTC	CASRRMGSYEQYF
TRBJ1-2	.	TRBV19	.	TGTGCCAGTAGCGGCTCCTATGGCTACACCTTC	CASSGSYGYTF
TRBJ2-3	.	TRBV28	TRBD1	TGTGCCAGTAGGACAGGGGGCGCGGGGGATACGCAGTATTTT	CASRTGGAGDTQYF
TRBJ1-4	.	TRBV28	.	TGTGCCAGCAGTAAACAATTGATCGCCAGGTTTAATAAACTGTTTTTT	CASSKQLIARFNKLFF
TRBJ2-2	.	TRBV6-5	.	TGTGCCAGCAGTTACTCGAGGGTAATCGGGGAGCTGTTTTTT	CASSYSRVIGELFF
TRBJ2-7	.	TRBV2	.	TGTGCCAGCAGGGGAGGTACCTACGAGCAGTACTTC	CASRGGTYEQYF
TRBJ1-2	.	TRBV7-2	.	TGTGCCAGCAGCTCCTATTCAGCTACCCATGGCTACACCTTC	CASSSYSATHGYTF
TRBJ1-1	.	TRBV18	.	TGTGCCAGCTCACTTAGAGGGAACACTGAAGCTTTCTTT	CASSLRGNTEAFF
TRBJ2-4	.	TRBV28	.	TGTGCCAGCAGTTCACGGGGGACCCCAAACATTCAGTACTTC	CASSSRGTPNIQYF
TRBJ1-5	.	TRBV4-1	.	TGCGCCAGCAGCCTCAGTGTTAATAGCAATCAGCCCCAGCATTTT	CASSLSVNSNQPQHF
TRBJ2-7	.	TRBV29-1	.	TGCAGCGTTTTAGGACCCCTCGAGCAGTACTTC	CSVLGPLEQYF
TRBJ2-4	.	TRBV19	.	TGTGCCACCAGGGATCCCGAGGCCAAAAACATTCAGTACTTC	CATRDPEAKNIQYF